The text below deals with one T cell receptor (beta chain). This sample was included in a study of T cells in narcolepsy. Some clones are missing from TCRdb's copy, which holds only in-frame ones; the method was immunoSEQ multiplex PCR. Of some 30,000 clones detected, roughly four fifths appear once; the ten largest clones hold 0.9% to 1.2%. The CDR3 sequence is 11 residues long. V lost 4 bases and J 1 base, leaving 2 bases between the germline ends. Germline V gives CDR1 MNHNS, CDR2 SASEGT. The clonotype originates from a human donor with narcolepsy. Sequencing was done on a sample of CD45RA- memory CD4+ T cells from PBMCs. The V and J genes are TRBV6-1 and TRBJ2-7; D is unresolved. As DNA, the CDR3 is TGTGCCAGCAGTGTGTCCTACGAGCAGTACTTC. This gives the protein CASSVSYEQYF.